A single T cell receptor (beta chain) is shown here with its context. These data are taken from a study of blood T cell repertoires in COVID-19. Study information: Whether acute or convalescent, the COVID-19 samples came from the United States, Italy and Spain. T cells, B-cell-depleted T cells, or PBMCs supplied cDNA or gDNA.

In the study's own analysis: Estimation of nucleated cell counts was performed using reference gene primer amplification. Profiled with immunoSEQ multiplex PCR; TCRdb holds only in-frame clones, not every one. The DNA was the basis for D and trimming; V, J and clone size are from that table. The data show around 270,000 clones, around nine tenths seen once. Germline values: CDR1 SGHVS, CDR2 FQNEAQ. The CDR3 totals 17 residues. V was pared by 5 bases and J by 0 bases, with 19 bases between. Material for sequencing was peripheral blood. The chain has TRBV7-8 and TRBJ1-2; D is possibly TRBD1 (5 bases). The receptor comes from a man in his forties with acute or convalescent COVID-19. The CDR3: CASSAPGPLPPNYGYTF. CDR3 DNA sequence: TGTGCCAGCAGCGCCCCAGGGCCCCTTCCCCCTAACTATGGCTACACCTTC.